These T cell receptor beta chains were read from a single sample in a study of blood T cells in healthy people across ages. Each CDR3 protein is one row after TCRdb ran MiXCR on the 5' RACE reads. The sample consists of some 1.7 million distinct CDR3 sequences, roughly 27% of them appearing once. The sample consisted of blood. Every receptor here comes from a woman in her twenties or thirties in good health. The CDR3 runs from the conserved cysteine through the conserved F or W. Each record gives: J gene, CDR3 length, V gene, CDR3 protein.

>TRBJ2-2|12|TRBV29-1
CSVEVHTGELFF
>TRBJ1-4|15|TRBV30
CAWSPQGGLGEKLFF
>NA|14|TRBV7-6
CASSCGPPVPTQYF
>TRBJ2-7|14|TRBV11-2
CASSLDSTSVQQYF
>TRBJ1-2|12|TRBV2
CATDREGYGYTF
>TRBJ1-2|15|TRBV30
CAWSRKDGAYYGYTF
>NA|16|TRBV11-2
CASSLGEGGTAETQYF
>TRBJ1-5|14|TRBV6-2/TRBV6-3
CASSYQSVSQPQHF
>TRBJ2-1|15|TRBV6-6
CASSYVSSSYNEQFF
>TRBJ2-1|14|TRBV11-1
CASSRDRGPNEQFF
>TRBJ2-3|14|TRBV7-2
CASSLVSLTDTQYF
>TRBJ1-1|16|TRBV6-2/TRBV6-3
CAGRSRGAPMNTEAFF
>TRBJ2-1|16|TRBV27
CASSTRTYLPNNEQFF
>TRBJ2-1|13|TRBV20-1
CSLRGWSYNEQFF
>TRBJ2-7|13|TRBV25-1
CASRPGQGREQYF
>TRBJ2-1|15|TRBV5-1
CTSSLVASSGNEQFF
>TRBJ2-5|15|TRBV5-6
CASSFLAGIQETQYF
>TRBJ2-3|15|TRBV14
CASSLTRTRTDTQYF
>TRBJ2-3|15|TRBV2
CASSTGGYEVDTQYF
>TRBJ2-2|16|TRBV24-1
CATSDYGRVGRGELFF
>TRBJ2-3|20|TRBV18
CASSPRLWRADGVVSDTQYF
>TRBJ2-7|13|TRBV14
CASIQFHSYEQYF
>TRBJ2-1|13|TRBV3-1
CASSHPVSAEQFF
>TRBJ1-2|18|TRBV6-1
CASSEASAGGARNYGYTF
>TRBJ2-2|16|TRBV12-5
CASGSLSGTNTGELFF
>TRBJ2-1|16|TRBV5-1
CASSLLLAGGPEEQFF
>TRBJ1-3|16|TRBV6-6
CASSYSAASVGNTIYF
>TRBJ2-5|16|TRBV29-1
CSVDASSGTGGKTQYF
>TRBJ1-2|15|TRBV15
CATSRDGGRAYGYTF
>TRBJ2-2|15|TRBV12-3/TRBV12-4
CASLNRGTNTGELFF
>TRBJ2-7|14|TRBV29-1
CSVELLAGTEEQYF
>TRBJ2-7|12|TRBV20-1
CSANPQQAEQYF
>TRBJ2-1|18|TRBV20-1
CSARFGAASGGAGNEQFF
>TRBJ2-1|14|TRBV10-2
CASSESGGGRQQFF
>NA|15|TRBV28
CASSSGDSGWQTQYF
>TRBJ2-1|14|TRBV20-1
CSAEESPAWNEQFF
>NA|13|TRBV3-1
CASSQARGDEQYF
>TRBJ2-3|14|TRBV5-1
CASSPSMTDDTQYF
>TRBJ2-6|15|TRBV12-3/TRBV12-4
CASRDGHSGANVLTF
>TRBJ2-3|14|TRBV24-1
CATSDGGNTDTQYF